The 4 T cell receptor beta chains listed next were all sequenced from one sample in a study of response to subunit inactivated influenza vaccine. TCRdb fed the RT-PCR reads into MiXCR, producing one record per CDR3 protein. The sample includes hundreds of thousands of distinct CDR3 sequences, more than 15% seen only once; the top ten take 2.5% to 3.5%. Sequenced here: CD4+ T cells sorted from PBMCs, sampled around 25 months after vaccination. The receptors were gathered from a man in his fifties or sixties who received an inactivated influenza vaccine.

This clonotype showed up many times. The chain couples TRBV14 to TRBJ1-3, with D uncertain. CDR3 length equals 13 residues. The V gene's germline CDR1 is SGHDN and CDR2 FVKESK. V was trimmed by 2 bases and J by 4 bases, leaving 6 bases between them. The DNA for the CDR3 is TGTGCCAGCAGCCAAATTGGAGGAAACACCATATATTTT. It encodes CASSQIGGNTIYF.

The CDR3 region is CASKPGLGGTGELFF. The DNA for the CDR3 is TGTGCCAGCAAACCGGGACTAGGGGGCACCGGGGAGCTGTTTTTT. The V gene is TRBV6-1, the J gene TRBJ2-2, with 8 positions matching TRBD2. V lost 7 bases to trimming and J lost 4 bases; unmatched junction nucleotides: 8. Germline V lookup: CDR1 MNHNS, CDR2 SASEGT. The CDR3 length is 15 residues.

As for this clonotype: One end of the junction does not line up with germline, which may come from a read error. The chain uses TRBV12-3 or TRBV12-4 and TRBJ2-2; D remains ambiguous. There are 14 residues in the CDR3. In DNA, the CDR3 is TGTGCCAGCATGGTCGTTGGTTCCACCTGGGAGCTGTTTTTT. This encodes CASMVVGSTWELFF.

This clonotype came up a few times. The chain joins TRBV20-1 to TRBJ2-1; 10 bases map to TRBD2. J lost 1 base, V lost 6 bases, and 6 bases had no gene match. CDR1 DFQATT and CDR2 SNEGSKA come from the germline V gene (reference sequence). CDR3 length: 15 residues. The CDR3 sequence is CSAPSGGQSYNEQFF. DNA for the CDR3: TGCAGTGCCCCTAGCGGGGGCCAGTCCTACAATGAGCAGTTCTTC.